Presented here are 14 T cell receptor beta chains from one specimen sequenced in a study of blood T cell repertoires in COVID-19. Repertoires were generated with immunoSEQ multiplex PCR, while TCRdb's copy carries only in-frame clones and drops some. The repertoire holds 75,000 to 100,000 clones, 75% to 90% seen once, with over 1.5% in the top ten. Sequenced material: peripheral blood. These receptors all stem from a man of 80 years or more with acute or convalescent COVID-19.

The chain couples TRBV19 to TRBJ2-1; maybe TRBD1 (6 bases). The CDR3 loop spans 13 amino acids. CDR1 is LNHDA and CDR2 is SQIVND in the germline V gene (reference sequence). V lost 5 bases and J 4 bases, leaving 9 bases between the germline ends. CDR3 DNA sequence: TGTGCCAGTAGTGCAGGGGCTTACAATGAGCAGTTCTTC. Its translation: CASSAGAYNEQFF.

The CDR3 bases are TGCGCCAGCAGCCAAGGGACAGGGGATGGTGAAAAACTGTTTTTT. It yields the protein CASSQGTGDGEKLFF. The chain recombines TRBV4-3 with TRBJ1-4; TRBD1 aligns across 9 bases. There are 15 residues in the CDR3. With V trimmed by 1 base and J by 7 bases, 4 bases remained unmatched. CDR1 and CDR2 (germline): LGHNA, YSLEER.

A note on this clone: Sequence at one end of the junction differs from germline and may be a read error. The chain uses TRBV7-6 and TRBJ2-3; 10 nucleotides match TRBD2. The CDR3 extends over 17 amino acids. Germline CDR1 reads SGHVS; CDR2 reads FNYEAQ. The CDR3 is CANSLGLLAGVRDTQYF. Here the CDR3 DNA reads TGTGCCAACAGCTTGGGTCTTCTAGCGGGAGTACGAGATACGCAGTATTTT.

The chain links TRBV7-2 to TRBJ2-2; D may be TRBD2 (6 bases). The CDR3 spans 17 residues. CDR1 SGHTA and CDR2 FQGNSA come from the germline V gene. Trimming removed 4 bases at V and 2 bases at J, with 17 bases between. This CDR3 is CASSSRRDWLNTGELFF. CDR3 bases: TGTGCCAGCAGCTCACGCCGGGACTGGCTAAACACCGGGGAGCTGTTTTTT.

The chain has TRBV12-3 or TRBV12-4 and TRBJ1-1; TRBD1 might be the D (6 bases). The CDR3 is 13 residues long. V lost 1 base to trimming and J lost 8 bases, with 11 bases between them. DNA of the CDR3: TGTGCCAGCAGTTTAGGGGGACAAGGAGAAGCTTTCTTT. Translation: CASSLGGQGEAFF.

V usage is TRBV10-3 and J usage is TRBJ2-7; D gene ambiguous. CDR3 length equals 13 residues. CDR1 is ENHRY, CDR2 SYGVKD, per germline. V gave up 2 bases and J gave up 3 bases, with 8 bases separating them. CDR3: CAISEGQNYEQYF. CDR3 in DNA: TGTGCCATCAGTGAGGGGCAGAACTACGAGCAGTACTTC.

The rearrangement links TRBV3-1 (or the pseudogene TRBV3-2) to TRBJ2-5; weak D call: TRBD2 (5 bases). Trimming left V 4 bases short and J 6 bases short, with 18 bases between. Germline-derived CDR1 and CDR2 are LGHDT and YNNKEL (reference sequence). The CDR3 extends over 15 amino acids. The CDR3 loop is CASSLGSEGWKTQYF. The CDR3 DNA follows: TGTGCCAGCAGCCTAGGTTCCGAGGGTTGGAAGACCCAGTACTTC.

V usage is TRBV7-3 and J usage is TRBJ2-7, with 13 bases lining up with TRBD2. The CDR3 runs 18 residues. V gave up 1 base and J gave up 0 bases; unmatched junction bases: 6. Per germline, CDR1 SGHTA and CDR2 FQGTGA. This CDR3 reads CASSLMGGTSGTSYEQYF. CDR3 bases: TGTGCCAGCAGCTTAATGGGCGGGACTAGCGGGACCTCCTACGAGCAGTACTTC.

The chain recombines TRBV5-6 with TRBJ2-1; perhaps TRBD2 as D (5 bases). Germline lookup yields CDR1 SGHDT and CDR2 YYEEEE. V lost 4 bases and J lost 8, with 10 bases in between. The CDR3 has 12 amino acids. The CDR3 loop is CASSLGVDEQFF. CDR3 DNA sequence: TGTGCCAGCAGCCTGGGAGTGGATGAGCAGTTCTTC.

The rearrangement joins TRBV5-4 to TRBJ2-2; the match to TRBD2 covers 8 bases. From germline, CDR1 is SGHNT and CDR2 YYREEE (reference sequence). This CDR3 has 16 amino acids. With V trimmed by 4 bases and J by 4 bases, 9 bases remained unmatched. The DNA of the CDR3 is TGTGCCAGCAGCGGGAAGCGGGAGTGGTCCACCGGGGAGCTGTTTTTT. Residues: CASSGKREWSTGELFF.

Only a few counts were recorded for this clone. The germline gene is not matched at one end of the junction; a read error may be the cause. This rearrangement joins TRBV25-1 to TRBJ2-7, with 7 bases that match TRBD2. Germline CDR1 is MGHDK and CDR2 is SYGVNS. CDR3 length equals 14 residues. CDR3 residues: CACRAAGVIYEQYF. DNA for the CDR3: TGTGCCTGCAGGGCTGCGGGAGTCATCTACGAGCAGTACTTC.

The chain combines TRBV28 with TRBJ1-2, with D perhaps matching TRBD1 (5 bases). The ends were cut back, 6 bases at V and 6 bases at J, with 11 bases in the middle. The germline gives CDR1 MDHEN, CDR2 SYDVKM. The CDR3 length is 12 residues. The CDR3 sequence: CASRRQIHGYTF. CDR3 bases: TGTGCCAGCAGGCGACAGATTCATGGCTACACCTTC.

The chain recombines TRBV18 with TRBJ2-2; tentative D call: TRBD1 (6 bases). Trimming shortened V by 1 base and J by 0 bases, and 15 bases separated the two germline ends. CDR1 is KGHSH and CDR2 is LQKENI in the germline V gene. CDR3 size: 18 residues. The CDR3 is CASSPLPGTSANTGELFF. The CDR3 DNA follows: TGTGCCAGCTCACCACTACCCGGGACATCAGCGAACACCGGGGAGCTGTTTTTT.

The chain links TRBV9 to TRBJ2-2; D is ambiguous. CDR1 and CDR2 (germline): SGDLS, YYNGEE. V was pared by 0 bases and J by 3 bases, with 9 bases between. The CDR3 contains 15 residues. The CDR3 bases are TGTGCCAGCAGCGTAGATGCGGCAGACACCGGGGAGCTGTTTTTT. Translation gives CASSVDAADTGELFF.